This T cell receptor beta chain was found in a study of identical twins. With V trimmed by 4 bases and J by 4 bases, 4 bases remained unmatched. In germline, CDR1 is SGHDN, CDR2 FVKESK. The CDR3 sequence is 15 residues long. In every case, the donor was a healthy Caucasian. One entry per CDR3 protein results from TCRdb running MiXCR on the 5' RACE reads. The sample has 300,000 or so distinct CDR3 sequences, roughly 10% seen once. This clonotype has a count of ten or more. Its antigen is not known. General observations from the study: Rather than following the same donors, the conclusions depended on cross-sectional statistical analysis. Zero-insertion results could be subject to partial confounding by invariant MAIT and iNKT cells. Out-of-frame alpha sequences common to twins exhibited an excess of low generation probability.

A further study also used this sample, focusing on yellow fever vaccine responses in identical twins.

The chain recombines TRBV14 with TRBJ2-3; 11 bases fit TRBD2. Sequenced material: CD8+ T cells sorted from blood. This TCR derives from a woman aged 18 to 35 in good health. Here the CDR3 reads CASSLAGGRPDTQYF. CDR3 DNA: TGTGCCAGCAGCCTAGCGGGGGGGAGACCAGATACGCAGTATTTT.